A selection of T cell receptor beta chains follows, all from one sample in a study of long-term antiretroviral therapy in people with HIV. Clones were sequenced by immunoSEQ multiplex PCR, and TCRdb holds only the in-frame ones, with some missing. Among around 16,000 clones listed, about 79% were seen once. The sample consisted of unsorted PBMCs, taken 1.5 years before starting antiretroviral therapy. The receptors shown here come from a woman aged 45-65 years with HIV. Each CDR3 is given with its conserved first and last residue. The D gene is left open where the match is weak. Expanded clones are given a class, and other clones once, few, many or no size at all.

v_call	clone_size	d_call	j_call	cdr3_nt	cdr3_aa
TRBV6-1	-	-	TRBJ1-4	TGTGCCAGTCGGACGCATCGGGATGAAAAACTGTTTTTT	CASRTHRDEKLFF
TRBV27	-	-	TRBJ1-2	TGTGCCAGCAGCTCCTTTGACAGCGGGGGGTATGGCTACACCTTC	CASSSFDSGGYGYTF
TRBV30	-	-	TRBJ1-1	TGTGCCTGGACAGGGTGGACTGAAGCTTTCTTT	CAWTGWTEAFF
TRBV4-1	-	-	TRBJ2-6	TGCGCCAGCAGCCAAGCTCAGGGGGGTCCCTCTGGGGCCAACGTCCTGACTTTC	CASSQAQGGPSGANVLTF
TRBV12-5	few	-	TRBJ1-1	TGTGCTAGTGGTTTGGCTGTGTCGGGAACTGAAGCTTTCTTT	CASGLAVSGTEAFF
TRBV14	few	-	TRBJ2-5	TGTGCCAGCAGCCAAATGTACCAAGAGACCCAGTACTTC	CASSQMYQETQYF
TRBV2	few	-	TRBJ1-5	TGTGCCAGCAGCGGGACGGATAGCAATCAGCCCCAGCATTTT	CASSGTDSNQPQHF
TRBV4-1	-	TRBD1	TRBJ1-4	TGCGCCAGCAGCCACCCCGACAGGGGGGAAAAACTGTTTTTT	CASSHPDRGEKLFF
TRBV11-2	-	-	TRBJ2-7	TGTGCCAGCAGCTTAGTTCAGGGTAGAACCTACGAGCAGTACTTC	CASSLVQGRTYEQYF
TRBV19	-	TRBD2	TRBJ2-1	TGTGCCAGTAGTATAGTAGCGGGGGCCTACAATGAGCAGTTCTTC	CASSIVAGAYNEQFF
TRBV28	-	TRBD2	TRBJ2-7	TGTGCCAGTTCAAGCGGGGGGGTACACCTCTCCGAGCAGTACTTC	CASSSGGVHLSEQYF
TRBV7-9	-	TRBD2	TRBJ2-7	TGTGCCAGTGGACTAGCGGGGGGCTACGAGCAGTACTTC	CASGLAGGYEQYF
TRBV2	-	TRBD2	TRBJ2-3	TGTGCCAGCAGCGCGGGACTAGCGGGGGGTGCGTTAAGCACAGATACGCAGTATTTT	CASSAGLAGGALSTDTQYF
TRBV7-2	-	TRBD1	TRBJ2-2	TGTGCCAGCAGCAGAGGCTGGACAGGGACGAACACCGGGGAGCTGTTTTTT	CASSRGWTGTNTGELFF
TRBV11-3	-	-	TRBJ2-3	TGTGCCAGCAGCTTACAAGGGGGTGGAGATACGCAGTATTTT	CASSLQGGGDTQYF
TRBV11-2	-	-	TRBJ1-6	TGTGCCAGCAGCTTCCAACAGGGAACCAATTCACCCCTCCACTTT	CASSFQQGTNSPLHF
TRBV6-5	-	-	TRBJ1-3	TGTGCCAGCAGTCCCGTCAGGGCTGGAAACACCATATATTTT	CASSPVRAGNTIYF
TRBV2	few	-	TRBJ1-1	TGTGCCAGCAGTGCGGAAACGATGAACACTGAAGCTTTCTTT	CASSAETMNTEAFF
TRBV7-2	-	TRBD2	TRBJ2-1	TGTGCCAGCAGTTTCAGCGGGGGGGCAAATGAGCAGTTCTTC	CASSFSGGANEQFF
TRBV27	-	-	TRBJ1-1	TGTGCCAGCAGTTCCCTCCAGAGGGCCACTGAAGCTTTCTTT	CASSSLQRATEAFF
TRBV7-9	few	-	TRBJ2-1	TGTGCCAGCAGCCCTAGGATGAATAACAATGAGCAGTTCTTC	CASSPRMNNNEQFF
TRBV5-4	few	TRBD1	TRBJ1-2	TGTGCCAGCAGCTTTCCCGGGACAGGGATATATGGCTACACCTTC	CASSFPGTGIYGYTF
TRBV30	-	-	TRBJ1-3	TGTGCCTGGAGTAATAACCTCGGCTCCGGAAACACCATATATTTT	CAWSNNLGSGNTIYF
TRBV5-6	-	-	TRBJ2-1	TGTGCCAGCATCCCCCGGGGTCACTCCTACAATGAGCAGTTCTTC	CASIPRGHSYNEQFF
TRBV5-1	-	TRBD1	TRBJ1-2	TGCGCCAGCGCTGCTACAGGGGCCCTCGGCTATGGCTACACCTTC	CASAATGALGYGYTF
TRBV5-1	-	-	TRBJ2-3	TGCGCCAGCAGCTTGGAAGGGACACCCGTCACAGATACGCAGTATTTT	CASSLEGTPVTDTQYF
TRBV10-3	-	TRBD1	TRBJ2-1	TGTGCCATCAGTGAGGGGGGAGACAGGGTTCGCAATGAGCAGTTCTTC	CAISEGGDRVRNEQFF
TRBV11-3	-	-	TRBJ2-3	TGTGCCAGCAGCTTAAGAGGGTCCGCACCTCCGACAGATACGCAGTATTTT	CASSLRGSAPPTDTQYF
TRBV2	-	TRBD1	TRBJ2-2	TGTGCCAGCAGCCGACAGGGGAACACCGGGGAGCTGTTTTTT	CASSRQGNTGELFF
TRBV12-5	-	-	TRBJ1-3	TGTGCTAGTGGTTTGGTCGCCCTCCAGAGCTCTGGAAACACCATATATTTT	CASGLVALQSSGNTIYF
TRBV19	-	-	TRBJ1-5	TGTGCCAGTGATCGGGAGCGCTTGGGCAATCAGCCCCAGCATTTT	CASDRERLGNQPQHF
TRBV6-5	-	TRBD2	TRBJ2-1	TGTGCCAGCAGAGAGGGACTAGCGGGCCACAATGAGCAGTTCTTC	CASREGLAGHNEQFF
TRBV6-5	-	-	TRBJ2-3	TGTGCCAGCATCCCCTCGGGGACAGATACGCAGTATTTT	CASIPSGTDTQYF
TRBV19	few	-	TRBJ1-1	TGTGCCAGTAGTAGTGTGACAGGACAAGTTGTCGGAGCTTTCTTT	CASSSVTGQVVGAFF
TRBV6-1	-	-	TRBJ1-4	TGTGCCAGCAGTGAAAACAGCTATACTGAAAAACTGTTTTTT	CASSENSYTEKLFF
TRBV4-1	-	-	TRBJ2-3	TGCGCCAGCAGCGACTATGGGGATACGCAGTATTTT	CASSDYGDTQYF
TRBV6-1	-	-	TRBJ2-3	TGTGCCAGCAGTGATGGGCCAAGGATTACGCAGTATTTT	CASSDGPRITQYF
TRBV14	-	TRBD1	TRBJ1-4	TGTGCCAGCAGTCGACAGGGGCCCCCGGAAAAACTGTTTTTT	CASSRQGPPEKLFF
TRBV4-1	few	-	TRBJ1-6	TGCGCCAGCAGCCAAGAGGGGGTGCTCTCACCCCTCCACTTT	CASSQEGVLSPLHF
TRBV30	-	-	TRBJ1-6	TGTGCCTGGAGTGTAAACGGGGGGCGATCCCTCCACTTT	CAWSVNGGRSLHF
TRBV5-5	-	TRBD1	TRBJ1-2	TGTGCCAGCAGCTTAGTACCGGACAGGGGGCTTGACACCTTC	CASSLVPDRGLDTF